This TCR beta chain originates from a study of blood T cell repertoires in COVID-19. The wider study: Acute and convalescent COVID-19 specimens originated in the United States, Italy and Spain.

Participant ages covered roughly 18 to 89 years across around 22 US areas. V lost 5 bases to trimming and J lost 2 bases; unmatched junction nucleotides: 5. The germline V gene encodes CDR1 SGHTA and CDR2 FQGNSA. This CDR3 has 14 amino acids. Per the study methods: Scientists estimated how many nucleated cells there were by amplifying reference gene primers. Assay used: immunoSEQ multiplex PCR; TCRdb lists only in-frame clones, some missing. The DNA gave D and trimming, while V, J and clone size come from that table. The table records roughly 200,000 clones, 86% of them present only once. This receptor was identified in a woman aged 40 to 50 with acute COVID-19. The V and J genes are TRBV7-2 and TRBJ1-2; 7 bases map to TRBD1. Source material: PBMCs or T cells enriched from blood (not recorded which). This chain's CDR3 is CASSRDRVNYGYTF. The DNA of the CDR3 is TGTGCCAGCAGCCGCGACAGGGTCAACTATGGCTACACCTTC.